These 2 T cell receptor beta chains originate from one sample sequenced in a study of blood T cell repertoires in COVID-19. The data were produced by immunoSEQ multiplex PCR, yet TCRdb's version contains in-frame clones alone and is incomplete. Seen here are 210,000 or so clones, approximately 90% observed once, and the top ten hold 2% to 3%. The sequenced sample was peripheral blood. The receptor set was obtained from a man aged 25 to 45 with COVID-19, enrolled during active disease.

The rearrangement uses TRBV5-5 and TRBJ1-1; D is unresolved. V was pared by 2 bases and J by 0 bases, with 5 bases between. This CDR3 contains 13 residues. The germline gives CDR1 SGHKS, CDR2 YYEKEE (reference sequence). CDR3 DNA sequence: TGTGCCAGCAGCTTTCATTTGAACACTGAAGCTTTCTTT. This encodes CASSFHLNTEAFF.

The V gene is TRBV7-9, the J gene TRBJ2-6; D is perhaps TRBD2 (5 bases). Deletions cut 5 bases from V and 12 bases from J, with 11 bases between. This CDR3 comprises 12 residues. Germline CDR1 is SEHNR and CDR2 is FQNEAQ (reference sequence). Written as DNA, the CDR3 is TGTGCCAGCAGCCCCCAAGGGAGCGTCCTGACTTTC. Translated: CASSPQGSVLTF.